Presented here are 26 T cell receptor beta chains from one specimen sequenced in a study of blood T cells in healthy people across ages (dated by TCRdb to 2013 to 2016). Receptors were amplified or captured by 5' RACE. TCRdb records Illumina HiSeq 2500 as the sequencer. A second PCR of about 6 to 11 cycles was run with a J-beta primer mix and a sample-barcoded 5' primer. TCRdb's own reprocessing of the public reads used fastp at Q25 and MiXCR and kept productive beta chains. Entries are consolidated by CDR3 protein sequence, retaining the most common genes and DNA. This sample is represented by about 1.6 million distinct CDR3 sequences; roughly 30% of them were singletons. Approximately 10% of the sample rests with the top ten. Sequenced material: blood. These receptors were collected from a woman aged 30 to 39 in good health.

The chain employs TRBV28 and TRBJ1-5, with 7 positions matching TRBD1. The germline CDR1 and CDR2 sequences are MDHEN and SYDVKM. The CDR3 is 15 residues long. The V gene end was trimmed by 4 bases and the J gene end by 4 bases; junction bases not matched to a gene: 7. DNA of the CDR3: TGTGCCAGCAGTTCCTTGGGACAGTCGAATCAGCCCCAGCATTTT. Amino acids: CASSSLGQSNQPQHF.

This clonotype was found many times. This rearrangement joins TRBV7-6 to TRBJ1-6; D not certain. Looked up from germline, CDR1 is SGHVS and CDR2 is FNYEAQ. CDR3 length: 12 residues. V lost 6 bases and J 6 bases, leaving 6 bases between the germline ends. The CDR3 coding sequence is TGTGCCAGCAGTTCGCCTAATTCACCCCTCCACTTT. Protein sequence: CASSSPNSPLHF. The variable domain in full, with the rest retrieved from reference TRBV7-6 and TRBJ1-6, is GAGVSQSPRYKVTKRGQDVALRCDPISGHVSLYWYRQALGQGPEFLTYFNYEAQQDKSGLPNDRFSAERPEGSISTLTIQRTEQRDSAMYRCASSSPNSPLHFGNGTRLTVT.

V usage is TRBV5-1 and J usage is TRBJ2-1; 8 bases align to TRBD2. Germline lookup yields CDR1 SGHRS and CDR2 YFSETQ. The CDR3 is 16 residues long. Trimming took 0 bases from V and 6 from J; bases not matched to a gene: 8. Here the CDR3 reads CASSLGAGGAPNEQFF. CDR3 sequence (DNA): TGCGCCAGCAGCTTGGGGGCGGGAGGCGCTCCCAATGAGCAGTTCTTC. The full variable domain, completed using reference TRBV5-1 and TRBJ2-1, is KAGVTQTPRYLIKTRGQQVTLSCSPISGHRSVSWYQQTPGQGLQFLFEYFSETQRNKGNFPGRFSGRQFSNSRSEMNVSTLELGDSALYLCASSLGAGGAPNEQFFGPGTRLTVL.

The chain has TRBV20-1 and TRBJ1-1; D perhaps matches TRBD1 (5 bases). The germline CDR1 and CDR2 sequences are DFQATT and SNEGSKA (reference sequence). The CDR3 sequence is 12 residues long. The CDR3 loop reads CRSGPMNTEAFF. CDR3 DNA sequence: TGCAGATCGGGACCGATGAACACTGAAGCTTTCTTT.

This clonotype was counted a few times. The chain carries TRBV7-3 and TRBJ1-1, with TRBD1 identical over 9 bases. J was trimmed by 3 bases and V by 4 bases; bases with no gene match: 6. The CDR3 loop spans 15 amino acids. Germline V CDR1 and CDR2: SGHTA, FQGTGA. This CDR3 is CASSSTGGIDTEAFF. The CDR3 bases are TGTGCCAGCAGCTCGACAGGGGGGATCGACACTGAAGCTTTCTTT.

Concerning this clonotype: A much larger clonotype is one base distant, so this may be a read error. The rearrangement links TRBV29-1 to TRBJ2-5; 7 positions agree with TRBD1. The DNA matches TRBJ2-7 better at its end, which makes the J call doubtful. The CDR3 has 12 amino acids. The germline gives CDR1 SQVTM, CDR2 ANQGSEA. The CDR3 loop reads CNGIGGWNEQYF. The CDR3 DNA sequence: TGCAACGGGATAGGGGGCTGGAACGAGCAGTACTTC.

The chain employs TRBV25-1 and TRBJ2-5, with D possibly being TRBD1 or TRBD2 (5 bases each). TRBJ2-7 explains the end of the DNA better; the J call may be wrong. Germline V lookup: CDR1 MGHDK, CDR2 SYGVNS. The CDR3 extends over 14 amino acids. The CDR3 protein is CASSEYEGFHEQYF. As DNA, the CDR3 is TGTGCCAGCAGTGAATATGAGGGGTTCCACGAGCAGTACTTC.

The table lists this clonotype with a few counts. The chain recombines TRBV10-3 with TRBJ2-7; D is perhaps TRBD1 (5 bases). Trimming shortened V by 3 bases and J by 3 bases, and 9 bases separated the two germline ends. Germline lookup yields CDR1 ENHRY and CDR2 SYGVKD. CDR3 length: 13 amino acids. Written as DNA, the CDR3 is TGTGCCATCAGTGAAAAGGGGCGCTACGAGCAGTACTTC. It translates to CAISEKGRYEQYF.

The chain is built from TRBV27 and TRBJ1-1; D gene unclear. V lost 6 bases and J lost 1, with 12 bases in between. Germline CDR1 and CDR2: MNHEY and SMNVEV (reference sequence). The CDR3 is 14 amino acids. As DNA, the CDR3 is TGTGCCAGCAGGTTCGTTGGGAGGAACACTGAAGCTTTCTTT. Translation gives CASRFVGRNTEAFF.

Comment on this clonotype: A much larger clone is a single base away; this may be a read error. The chain is built from TRBV6-6 and TRBJ1-2; TRBD1 is a possible D gene (5 bases). Germline assignment: CDR1 MNHNY and CDR2 SVGAGI (reference sequence). With 5 bases removed from V and 3 bases from J, the gap between germline ends came to 10 bases. The CDR3 sequence is 13 residues long. DNA of the CDR3: TGTGCCAGCAGTGAGGCAGGGTACTATGGCTACACCTTC. The encoded protein is CASSEAGYYGYTF.

The chain joins TRBV30 to TRBJ1-3; D is undetermined. The length of the CDR3 is 13 residues. V was clipped by 2 bases and J by 2 bases, with 7 bases between them. From germline, CDR1 is GTSNPN and CDR2 SVGIG (reference sequence). CDR3 sequence (DNA): TGTGCCTGGAGTCCCTTCACTGGAAACACCATATATTTT. Encoded protein: CAWSPFTGNTIYF. The full variable domain, completed using reference TRBV30 and TRBJ1-3, is SQTIHQWPATLVQPVGSPLSLECTVEGTSNPNLYWYRQAAGRGLQLLFYSVGIGQISSEVPQNLSASRPQDRQFILSSKKLLLSDSGFYLCAWSPFTGNTIYFGEGSWLTVV.

In the case of this clonotype: The junction and the germline gene differ at one end; a read error may be behind it. V is TRBV20-1 and J is TRBJ2-4; TRBD1 might be the D (5 bases). Germline assignment: CDR1 DFQATT and CDR2 SNEGSKA (reference sequence). The CDR3 totals 15 residues. The CDR3 nucleotides are TGCAGTGCTACCAGGGATTCGGTCGCCAAAAACATTCGGTACTTC. Encoded protein: CSATRDSVAKNIRYF.

CDR3 loop: CASSQEGTLRYGYTF. The CDR3 bases are TGTGCCAGCAGCCAAGAGGGGACCCTCAGATATGGCTACACCTTC. This rearrangement joins TRBV14 to TRBJ1-2, with D possibly matching TRBD1 (5 bases). V lost 0 bases, J lost 5 bases, and 13 bases lay in between. The CDR3 runs 15 residues. Germline assignment: CDR1 SGHDN and CDR2 FVKESK.

V usage is TRBV7-8 and J usage is TRBJ2-1, with D possibly matching TRBD2 (6 bases). This CDR3 is built from 18 residues. V shed 0 bases and J shed 0 bases, with 15 bases lying between them. CDR1 SGHVS and CDR2 FQNEAQ come from the germline V gene. CDR3 bases: TGTGCCAGCAGCTTAGCGCGCGGGACCCTGAGCTCCTACAATGAGCAGTTCTTC. It yields the protein CASSLARGTLSSYNEQFF.

CDR3 DNA: TGTGCCAGCACACCGGGGGGGCAGGGTCCCGCGGCTGAGCAGTTCTTC. This sequence encodes CASTPGGQGPAAEQFF. This chain joins TRBV7-3 and TRBJ2-1, with TRBD2 matching over 8 bases. With V trimmed by 7 bases and J by 9 bases, 17 bases remained unmatched. Germline lookup yields CDR1 SGHTA and CDR2 FQGTGA. The CDR3 covers 16 residues.

This clonotype was picked up a small number of times. The chain has TRBV12-3 or TRBV12-4 and TRBJ2-1; 7 nucleotides line up with TRBD1. The CDR3 extends over 14 amino acids. Trimming took 5 bases from V and 4 from J; bases not matched to a gene: 5. The CDR3 bases are TGTGCCAGCAGTCGAACGGGACAGTACAATGAGCAGTTCTTC. The encoded protein is CASSRTGQYNEQFF.

The chain has TRBV20-1 and TRBJ1-1; no reliable D call. V lost 6 bases and J 1 base, leaving 18 bases between the germline ends. Germline loops: CDR1 DFQATT, CDR2 SNEGSKA (reference sequence). There are 15 residues in the CDR3. CDR3: CSASEARSSNTEAFF. CDR3 sequence (DNA): TGCAGTGCGAGCGAGGCCAGGTCATCGAACACTGAAGCTTTCTTT.

The chain is built from TRBV10-3 and TRBJ1-2, with a weak D call TRBD1 (5 bases). CDR1 ENHRY and CDR2 SYGVKD come from the germline V gene. This CDR3 spans 13 amino acids. Trimming shortened V by 6 bases and J by 8 bases, and 16 bases separated the two germline ends. The CDR3 DNA sequence: TGTGCCATCAGGAGGGACTCCAGCGACGGCTACACCTTC. Its translation is CAIRRDSSDGYTF.

The chain has TRBV7-9 and TRBJ1-1; no clear D. V lost 11 bases to trimming and J lost 3 bases, with 16 bases between them. There are 13 residues in the CDR3. Germline CDR1 is SEHNR and CDR2 is FQNEAQ (reference sequence). In DNA form, the CDR3 reads TGTGCCGGTAACACAATGGCTGACACTGAAGCTTTCTTT. It encodes CAGNTMADTEAFF.

This clonotype was detected ten times or more. V usage is TRBV4-1 and J usage is TRBJ2-4, with 9 nucleotides matching TRBD1. Trimming cost V 4 bases and J 13 bases; bases outside gene matches: 5. Per the germline V gene, CDR1 is MGHRA and CDR2 is YSYEKL. The CDR3 sequence is 12 residues long. The CDR3: CASSLVGQGQYF. The CDR3 DNA is TGCGCCAGCAGCCTCGTAGGACAGGGGCAGTACTTC.

V usage is TRBV4-1 and J usage is TRBJ2-1; a possible D gene is TRBD2 (5 bases). Trimming removed 2 bases at V and 0 bases at J, with 14 bases between. This CDR3 comprises 17 residues. CDR1 and CDR2 from the germline V gene are MGHRA and YSYEKL. CDR3 nucleotides: TGCGCCAGCAGCCAATATGACTACCCGAGCTCCTACAATGAGCAGTTCTTC. Protein: CASSQYDYPSSYNEQFF.

This clonotype was observed a few times. This chain joins TRBV4-1 and TRBJ2-7; D may be TRBD1 (5 bases). Per germline, CDR1 MGHRA and CDR2 YSYEKL. V was clipped by 7 bases and J by 5 bases, with 9 bases between them. CDR3 length: 11 residues. The CDR3 sequence is CASTKGDEQYF. The DNA of the CDR3 is TGCGCCAGCACGAAAGGGGACGAGCAGTACTTC.

To note about this clonotype: A clone one base away is much larger, so this may be a read error. The chain uses TRBV6-2 or TRBV6-3 and TRBJ2-1; D remains unclear. The length of the CDR3 is 13 residues. The germline V and J ends were trimmed by 5 bases and 13 bases, with 18 bases remaining between them. Germline values: CDR1 MNHEY, CDR2 SVGEGT. The chain's CDR3 is CASSPTSGETQFF. Written as DNA, the CDR3 is TGTGCCAGCAGTCCAACTTCCGGTGAGACCCAGTTCTTC.

This clonotype appeared a few times. The CDR3 is CASSLLGGADYEQYF. As DNA, the CDR3 is TGTGCCAGCAGTCTCCTAGGGGGAGCGGACTACGAGCAGTACTTC. This chain joins TRBV28 and TRBJ2-4, with D possibly being TRBD1 (6 bases). Gene TRBJ2-7 matches the end of the DNA better, so the J call may be wrong. CDR1 is MDHEN, CDR2 SYDVKM, per germline. CDR3 size: 15 residues.

V and J are TRBV20-1 and TRBJ1-2; the D gene is possibly TRBD1 (5 bases). The germline V gene has CDR1 DFQATT and CDR2 SNEGSKA (reference sequence). This CDR3 is 11 amino acids long. V lost 6 bases to trimming and J lost 8 bases, with 13 bases between them. The CDR3 nucleotides read TGCAGTGCCCCAGGGAATGGAGGCTACACCTTC. It encodes CSAPGNGGYTF.

The chain couples TRBV7-8 to TRBJ2-3; possibly TRBD2 for D (6 bases). V lost 3 bases and J lost 5, with 15 bases in between. The CDR3 runs to 15 residues. Per germline, CDR1 SGHVS and CDR2 FQNEAQ. The CDR3 DNA is TGTGCCAGCAGCTTGCGGTATATGGGGGGAGATACGCAGTATTTT. Residues: CASSLRYMGGDTQYF.